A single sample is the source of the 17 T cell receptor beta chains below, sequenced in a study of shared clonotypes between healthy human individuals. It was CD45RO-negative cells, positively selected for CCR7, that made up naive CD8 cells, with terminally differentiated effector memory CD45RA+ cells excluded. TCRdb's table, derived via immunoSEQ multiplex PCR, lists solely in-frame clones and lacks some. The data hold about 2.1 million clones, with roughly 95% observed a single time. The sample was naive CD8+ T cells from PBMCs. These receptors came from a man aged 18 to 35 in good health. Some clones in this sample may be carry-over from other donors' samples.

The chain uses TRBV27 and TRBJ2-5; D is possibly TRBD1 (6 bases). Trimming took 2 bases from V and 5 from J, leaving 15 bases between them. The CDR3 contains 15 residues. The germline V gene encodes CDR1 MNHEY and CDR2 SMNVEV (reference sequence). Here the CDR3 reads CASSLMRGTGETQYF. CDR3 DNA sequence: TGTGCCAGCAGTTTAATGAGGGGGACCGGGGAGACCCAGTACTTC.

As DNA, the CDR3 is TGTGCCAGCTGCAAGGGGACTAGCGGCTACAATGAGCAGTTCTTC. It is translated as CASCKGTSGYNEQFF. The chain couples TRBV7-9 to TRBJ2-1; 11 bases agree with TRBD2. Losses at the gene ends were 8 bases for V and 3 bases for J; bases not matched to a gene: 6. Germline V gene lookup returns CDR1 SEHNR and CDR2 FQNEAQ (reference sequence). This CDR3 has 15 residues.

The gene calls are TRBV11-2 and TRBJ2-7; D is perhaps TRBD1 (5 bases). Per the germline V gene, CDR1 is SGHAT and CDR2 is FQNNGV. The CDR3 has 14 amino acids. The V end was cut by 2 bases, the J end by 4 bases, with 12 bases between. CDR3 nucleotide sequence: TGTGCCAGCAGCTTAATCTCAGGGCGGTACGAGCAGTACTTC. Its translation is CASSLISGRYEQYF.

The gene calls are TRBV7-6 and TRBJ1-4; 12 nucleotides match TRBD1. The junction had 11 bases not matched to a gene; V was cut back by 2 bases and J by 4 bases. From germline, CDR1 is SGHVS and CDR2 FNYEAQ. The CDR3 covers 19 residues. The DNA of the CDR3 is TGTGCCAGCAGCTTAATAGTCCCCGGGACAGGGGGCGTTAATGAAAAACTGTTTTTT. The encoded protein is CASSLIVPGTGGVNEKLFF.

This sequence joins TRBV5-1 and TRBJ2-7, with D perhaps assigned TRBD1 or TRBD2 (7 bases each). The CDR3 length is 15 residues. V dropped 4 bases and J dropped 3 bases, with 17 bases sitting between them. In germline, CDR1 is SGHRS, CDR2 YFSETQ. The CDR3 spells CASSAGLQGYYEQYF. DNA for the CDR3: TGCGCCAGCAGCGCGGGACTACAGGGGTACTACGAGCAGTACTTC. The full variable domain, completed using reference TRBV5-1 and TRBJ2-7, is KAGVTQTPRYLIKTRGQQVTLSCSPISGHRSVSWYQQTPGQGLQFLFEYFSETQRNKGNFPGRFSGRQFSNSRSEMNVSTLELGDSALYLCASSAGLQGYYEQYFGPGTRLTVT.

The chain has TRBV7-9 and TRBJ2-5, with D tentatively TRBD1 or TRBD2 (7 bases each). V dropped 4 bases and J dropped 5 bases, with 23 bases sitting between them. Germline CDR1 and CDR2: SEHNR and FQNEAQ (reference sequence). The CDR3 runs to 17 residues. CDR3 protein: CASSSRQNPGGGETQYF. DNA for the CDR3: TGTGCCAGCAGCTCCCGACAGAACCCAGGGGGGGGTGAGACCCAGTACTTC.

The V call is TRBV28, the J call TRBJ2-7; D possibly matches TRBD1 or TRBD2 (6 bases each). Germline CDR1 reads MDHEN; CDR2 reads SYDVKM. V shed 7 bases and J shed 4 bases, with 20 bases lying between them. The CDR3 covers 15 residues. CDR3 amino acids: CASNLGRDKGYEQYF. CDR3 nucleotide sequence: TGTGCCAGCAACTTAGGGCGGGACAAAGGGTACGAGCAGTACTTC.

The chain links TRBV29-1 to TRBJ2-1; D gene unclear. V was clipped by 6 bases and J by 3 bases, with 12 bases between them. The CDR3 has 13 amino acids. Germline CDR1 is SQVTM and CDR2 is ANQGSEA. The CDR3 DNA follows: TGCAGCGTACGGGTAGGAGACTACAATGAGCAGTTCTTC. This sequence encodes CSVRVGDYNEQFF.

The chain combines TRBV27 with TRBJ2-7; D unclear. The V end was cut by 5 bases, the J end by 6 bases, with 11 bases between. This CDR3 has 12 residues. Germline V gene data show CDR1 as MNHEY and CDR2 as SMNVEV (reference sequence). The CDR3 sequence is CASSPNYGEQYF. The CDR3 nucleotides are TGTGCCAGCAGTCCCAACTACGGCGAGCAGTACTTC.

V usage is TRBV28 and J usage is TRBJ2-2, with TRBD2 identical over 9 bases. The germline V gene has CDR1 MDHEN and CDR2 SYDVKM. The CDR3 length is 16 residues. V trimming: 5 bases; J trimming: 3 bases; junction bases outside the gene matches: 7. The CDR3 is CASSPVAGEDTGELFF. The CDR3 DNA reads TGTGCCAGCAGTCCCGTAGCGGGAGAGGACACCGGGGAGCTGTTTTTT.

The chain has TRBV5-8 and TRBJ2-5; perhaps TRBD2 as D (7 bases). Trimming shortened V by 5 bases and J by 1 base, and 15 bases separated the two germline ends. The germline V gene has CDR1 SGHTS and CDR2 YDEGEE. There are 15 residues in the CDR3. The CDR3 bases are TGTGCCAGCAGGCCCGAGGGGGGGTTCCAAGAGACCCAGTACTTC. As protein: CASRPEGGFQETQYF.

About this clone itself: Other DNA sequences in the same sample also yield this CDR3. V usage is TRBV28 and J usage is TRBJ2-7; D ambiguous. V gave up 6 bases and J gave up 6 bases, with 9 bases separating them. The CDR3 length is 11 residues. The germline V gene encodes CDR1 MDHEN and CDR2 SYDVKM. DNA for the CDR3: TGTGCCAGCAGCCTCGGCCCCGAGCAGTACTTC. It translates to CASSLGPEQYF.

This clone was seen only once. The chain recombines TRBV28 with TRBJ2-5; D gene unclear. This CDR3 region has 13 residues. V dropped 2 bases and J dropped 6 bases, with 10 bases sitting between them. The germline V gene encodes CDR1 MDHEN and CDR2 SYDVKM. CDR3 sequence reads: CASSLGLEQTQYF. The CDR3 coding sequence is TGTGCCAGCAGTTTAGGGCTAGAACAGACCCAGTACTTC.

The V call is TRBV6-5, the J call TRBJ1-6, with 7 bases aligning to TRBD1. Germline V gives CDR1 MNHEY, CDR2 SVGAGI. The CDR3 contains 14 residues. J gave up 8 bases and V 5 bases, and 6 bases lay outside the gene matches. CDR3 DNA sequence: TGTGCCAGCAGTCCCGGGGACAGACATTCACCCCTCCACTTT. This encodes CASSPGDRHSPLHF.

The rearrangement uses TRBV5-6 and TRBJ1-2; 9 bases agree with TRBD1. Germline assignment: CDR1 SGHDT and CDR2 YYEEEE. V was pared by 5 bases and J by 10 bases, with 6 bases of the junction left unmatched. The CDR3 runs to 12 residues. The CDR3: CASSPGQGNYTF. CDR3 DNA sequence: TGTGCCAGCAGTCCGGGACAGGGTAACTACACCTTC.

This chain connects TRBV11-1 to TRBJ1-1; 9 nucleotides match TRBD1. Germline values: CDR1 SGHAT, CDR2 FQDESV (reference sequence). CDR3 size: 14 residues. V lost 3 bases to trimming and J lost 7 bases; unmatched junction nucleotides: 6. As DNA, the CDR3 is TGTGCCAGCAGCTTTGGGACAGGGTTGATTGAAGCTTTCTTT. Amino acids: CASSFGTGLIEAFF. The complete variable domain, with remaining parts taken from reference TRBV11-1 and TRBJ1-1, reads EAEVAQSPRYKITEKSQAVAFWCDPISGHATLYWYRQILGQGPELLVQFQDESVVDDSQLPKDRFSAERLKGVDSTLKIQPAELGDSAMYLCASSFGTGLIEAFFGQGTRLTVV.

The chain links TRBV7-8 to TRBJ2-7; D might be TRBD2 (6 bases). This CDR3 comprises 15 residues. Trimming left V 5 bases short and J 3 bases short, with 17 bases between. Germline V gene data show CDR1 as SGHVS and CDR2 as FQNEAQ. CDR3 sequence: CASSGGIANRYEQYF. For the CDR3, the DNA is TGTGCCAGCAGCGGGGGGATAGCAAACCGCTACGAGCAGTACTTC.